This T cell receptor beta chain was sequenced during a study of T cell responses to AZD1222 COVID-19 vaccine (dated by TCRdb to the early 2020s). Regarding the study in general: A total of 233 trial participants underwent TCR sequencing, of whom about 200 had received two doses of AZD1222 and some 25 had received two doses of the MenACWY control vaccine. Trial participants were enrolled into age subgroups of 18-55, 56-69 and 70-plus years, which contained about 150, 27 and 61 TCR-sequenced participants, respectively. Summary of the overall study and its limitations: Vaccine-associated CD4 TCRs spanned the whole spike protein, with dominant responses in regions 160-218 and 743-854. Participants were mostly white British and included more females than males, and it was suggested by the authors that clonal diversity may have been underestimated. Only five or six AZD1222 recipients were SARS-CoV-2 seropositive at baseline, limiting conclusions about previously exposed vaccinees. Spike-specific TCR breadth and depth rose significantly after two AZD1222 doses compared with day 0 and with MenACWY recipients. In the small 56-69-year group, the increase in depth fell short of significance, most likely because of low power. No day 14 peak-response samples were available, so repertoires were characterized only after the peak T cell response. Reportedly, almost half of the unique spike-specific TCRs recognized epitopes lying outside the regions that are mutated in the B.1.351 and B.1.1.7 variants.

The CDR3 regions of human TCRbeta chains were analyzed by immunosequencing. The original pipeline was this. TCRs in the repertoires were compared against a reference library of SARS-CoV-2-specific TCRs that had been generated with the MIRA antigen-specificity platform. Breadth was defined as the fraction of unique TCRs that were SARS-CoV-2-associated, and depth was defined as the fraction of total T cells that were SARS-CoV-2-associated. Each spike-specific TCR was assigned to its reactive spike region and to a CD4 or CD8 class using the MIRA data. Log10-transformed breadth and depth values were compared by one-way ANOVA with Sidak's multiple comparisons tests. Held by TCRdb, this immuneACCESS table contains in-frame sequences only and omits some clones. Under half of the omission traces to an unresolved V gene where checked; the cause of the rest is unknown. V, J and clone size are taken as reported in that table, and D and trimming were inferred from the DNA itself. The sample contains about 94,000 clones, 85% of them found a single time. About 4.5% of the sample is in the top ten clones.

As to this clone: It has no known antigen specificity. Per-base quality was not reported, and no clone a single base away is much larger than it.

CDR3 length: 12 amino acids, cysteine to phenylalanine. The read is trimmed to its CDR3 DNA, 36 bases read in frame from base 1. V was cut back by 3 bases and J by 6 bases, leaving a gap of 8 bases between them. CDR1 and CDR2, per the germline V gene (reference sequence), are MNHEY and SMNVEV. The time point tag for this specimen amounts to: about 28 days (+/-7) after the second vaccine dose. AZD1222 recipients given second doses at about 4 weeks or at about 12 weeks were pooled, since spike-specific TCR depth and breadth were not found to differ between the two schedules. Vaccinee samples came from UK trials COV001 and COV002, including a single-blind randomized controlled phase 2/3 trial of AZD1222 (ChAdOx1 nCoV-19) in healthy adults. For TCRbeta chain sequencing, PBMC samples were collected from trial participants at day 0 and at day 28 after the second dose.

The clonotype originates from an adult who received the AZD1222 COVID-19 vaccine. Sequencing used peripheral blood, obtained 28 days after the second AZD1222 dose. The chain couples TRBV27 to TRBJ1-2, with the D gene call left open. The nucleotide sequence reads TGTGCCAGCAGTTTGGGCGGGGATGGCTACACCTTC. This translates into CASSLGGDGYTF.